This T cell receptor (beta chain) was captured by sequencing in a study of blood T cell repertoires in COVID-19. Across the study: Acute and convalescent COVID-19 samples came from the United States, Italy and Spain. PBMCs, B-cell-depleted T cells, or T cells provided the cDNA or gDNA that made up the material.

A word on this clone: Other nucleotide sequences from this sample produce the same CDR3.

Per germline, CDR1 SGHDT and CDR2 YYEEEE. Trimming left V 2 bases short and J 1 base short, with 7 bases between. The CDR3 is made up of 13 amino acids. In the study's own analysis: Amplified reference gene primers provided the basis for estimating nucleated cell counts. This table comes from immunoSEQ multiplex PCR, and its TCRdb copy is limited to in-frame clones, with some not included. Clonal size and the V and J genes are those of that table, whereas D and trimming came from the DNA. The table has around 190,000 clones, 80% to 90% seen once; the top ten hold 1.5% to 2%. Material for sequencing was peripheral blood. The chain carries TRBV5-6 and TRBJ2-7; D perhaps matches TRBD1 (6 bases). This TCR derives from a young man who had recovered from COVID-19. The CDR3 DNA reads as TGTGCCAGCAGCTTACAGGGTTCCTACGAGCAGTACTTC. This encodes CASSLQGSYEQYF. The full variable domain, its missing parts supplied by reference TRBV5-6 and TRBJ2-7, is DAGVTQSPTHLIKTRGQQVTLRCSPKSGHDTVSWYQQALGQGPQFIFQYYEEEERQRGNFPDRFSGHQFPNYSSELNVNALLLGDSALYLCASSLQGSYEQYFGPGTRLTVT.